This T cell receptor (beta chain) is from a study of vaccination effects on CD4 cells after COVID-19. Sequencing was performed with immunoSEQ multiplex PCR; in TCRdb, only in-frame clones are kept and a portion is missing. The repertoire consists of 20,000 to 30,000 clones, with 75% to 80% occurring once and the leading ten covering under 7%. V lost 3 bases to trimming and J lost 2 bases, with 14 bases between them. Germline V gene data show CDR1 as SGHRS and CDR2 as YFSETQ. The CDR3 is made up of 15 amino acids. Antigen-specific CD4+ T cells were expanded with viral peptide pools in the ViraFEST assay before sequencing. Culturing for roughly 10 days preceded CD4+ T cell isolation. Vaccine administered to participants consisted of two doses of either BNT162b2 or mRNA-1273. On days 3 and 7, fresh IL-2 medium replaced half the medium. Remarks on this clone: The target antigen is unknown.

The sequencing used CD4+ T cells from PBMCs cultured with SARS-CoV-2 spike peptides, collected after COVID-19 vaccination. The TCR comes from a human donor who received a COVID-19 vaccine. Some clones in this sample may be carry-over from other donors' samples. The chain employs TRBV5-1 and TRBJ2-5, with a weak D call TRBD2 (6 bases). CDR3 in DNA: TGCGCCAGCAGCTGGATGGGGGGAGGTCAAGAGACCCAGTACTTC. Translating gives CASSWMGGGQETQYF. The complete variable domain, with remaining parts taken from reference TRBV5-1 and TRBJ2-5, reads KAGVTQTPRYLIKTRGQQVTLSCSPISGHRSVSWYQQTPGQGLQFLFEYFSETQRNKGNFPGRFSGRQFSNSRSEMNVSTLELGDSALYLCASSWMGGGQETQYFGPGTRLLVL.